This paragraph reports one T cell receptor beta chain. Sequencing was performed with immunoSEQ multiplex PCR; in TCRdb, only in-frame clones are kept and a portion is missing. The table lists some 140,000 clones, around 87% of them singletons, with more than 2% in the top ten. The source of the sample is a study of blood T cell repertoires in COVID-19. Sequencing was carried out using peripheral blood. The sequence came from a man in his 70s with active COVID-19.

The CDR3 DNA sequence: TGTGCCAGCAGCTTAGTCCCAGGAAGGAATGAGCAGTTCTTC. This gives the protein CASSLVPGRNEQFF. The rearrangement links TRBV7-2 to TRBJ2-1; D uncertain. The V gene lost 1 base and the J gene lost 7 bases, with 11 bases spanning the gap. The CDR3 totals 14 residues. Germline-derived CDR1 and CDR2 are SGHTA and FQGNSA.